One sample yielded the 27 T cell receptor beta chains listed below, sequenced in a study of blood T cell repertoires in COVID-19. Clones were read by immunoSEQ multiplex PCR, and TCRdb kept only the in-frame ones, dropping some. The sample has 200,000 to 250,000 clones, about 84% seen once; the top ten hold more than 10%. The specimen sequenced was peripheral blood. All receptors come from a human donor in a cohort sampled during active COVID-19.

This sequence joins TRBV7-9 and TRBJ2-7; 9 bases align to TRBD2. This CDR3 region has 15 residues. Trimming took 5 bases from V and 6 from J; bases not matched to a gene: 11. Germline CDR1 reads SEHNR; CDR2 reads FQNEAQ (reference sequence). CDR3 region: CASSGSGRWGLEQYF. The CDR3 nucleotides are TGTGCCAGCAGCGGGAGCGGGAGGTGGGGCCTCGAGCAGTACTTC.

The rearrangement links TRBV5-1 to TRBJ2-1; 10 nucleotides line up with TRBD1. Trimming at V came to 3 bases and at J to 6 bases, leaving 6 bases not matched to a gene. The CDR3 contains 15 residues. Germline V gene sequence: CDR1 SGHRS, CDR2 YFSETQ. In DNA form, the CDR3 reads TGCGCCAGCAGCTCCCGGGACAGGGGTTCCAATGAGCAGTTCTTC. This sequence encodes CASSSRDRGSNEQFF.

This chain joins TRBV19 and TRBJ2-7, with D possibly being TRBD2 (6 bases). The CDR3 contains 13 residues. Trimming left V 9 bases short and J 3 bases short, with 15 bases between. Germline V gene lookup returns CDR1 LNHDA and CDR2 SQIVND (reference sequence). The CDR3 region is CARAAEGGYEQYF. The CDR3 DNA follows: TGTGCCAGGGCCGCCGAGGGAGGCTACGAGCAGTACTTC.

This clone occurred once. The CDR3 DNA is TGTGCCAGCAGCTTAGACACAGGGGTGGCGGATACGCAGTATTTT. Encoded protein: CASSLDTGVADTQYF. This chain joins TRBV11-3 and TRBJ2-3; 7 bases align to TRBD1. Germline CDR1 and CDR2: SGHNT and YENEEA. The CDR3 sequence is 15 residues long. The junction had 6 bases not matched to a gene; V was cut back by 0 bases and J by 6 bases.

This clone appeared once. The identical CDR3 is also encoded by other nucleotide sequences in the sample. J is TRBJ2-2 and V is TRBV7-9; TRBD2 might be the D (6 bases). The length of the CDR3 is 13 residues. Germline CDR1 SEHNR, CDR2 FQNEAQ (reference sequence). V lost 2 bases and J lost 7, with 8 bases in between. CDR3 sequence: CASSLRESGELFF. CDR3 nucleotides: TGTGCCAGCAGCTTACGGGAGAGCGGGGAGCTGTTTTTT.

The chain employs TRBV7-8 and TRBJ1-5, with D unresolved. V was cut by 6 bases and J by 3 bases, with 12 bases left in between. The CDR3 runs 14 residues. CDR1 and CDR2 from the germline V gene are SGHVS and FQNEAQ. The CDR3 region is CASRLGATNQPQHF. The DNA of the CDR3 is TGTGCCAGCAGATTGGGAGCGACCAATCAGCCCCAGCATTTT.

This chain connects TRBV7-8 to TRBJ2-7; 7 positions agree with TRBD2. Losses at the gene ends were 3 bases for V and 0 bases for J; bases not matched to a gene: 14. This CDR3 is 18 amino acids long. Germline CDR1 is SGHVS and CDR2 is FQNEAQ. The CDR3 DNA reads TGTGCCAGCAGCTTTACAAACGCCATAGCGGGCCCCTCCTACGAGCAGTACTTC. Translating gives CASSFTNAIAGPSYEQYF.

This clone was counted many times. V and J are TRBV6-1 and TRBJ2-7; perhaps TRBD2 as D (6 bases). This CDR3 has 13 amino acids. Trimming pared 1 base from V and 7 bases from J, leaving 11 bases between. Germline V gene sequence: CDR1 MNHNS, CDR2 SASEGT. The CDR3 bases are TGTGCCAGCAGTGAAGGGTCGGGGAGGGAGCAGTACTTC. Translated, it gives CASSEGSGREQYF.

The V gene is TRBV19, the J gene TRBJ1-5; D ambiguous. Germline V gives CDR1 LNHDA, CDR2 SQIVND (reference sequence). With 1 base removed from V and 0 bases from J, the gap between germline ends came to 4 bases. CDR3 length: 14 amino acids. CDR3 region: CASSIVNSNQPQHF. DNA for the CDR3: TGTGCCAGTAGTATAGTAAATAGCAATCAGCCCCAGCATTTT.

The chain carries TRBV28 and TRBJ2-6, with 8 bases aligning to TRBD1. This CDR3 is built from 17 residues. The junction had 3 bases not matched to a gene; V was cut back by 2 bases and J by 0 bases. Germline-derived CDR1 and CDR2 are MDHEN and SYDVKM. In DNA, the CDR3 is TGTGCCAGCAGTTTACGGACAGGGTCCTCTGGGGCCAACGTCCTGACTTTC. Its protein is CASSLRTGSSGANVLTF.

The chain employs TRBV2 and TRBJ1-2; D is ambiguous. The CDR3 is 11 amino acids. V lost 4 bases, J lost 5 bases, and 5 bases lay in between. Germline lookup yields CDR1 SNHLY and CDR2 FYNNEI. The DNA of the CDR3 is TGTGCCAGCAGTGGGCAGTATGGCTACACCTTC. Its protein product is CASSGQYGYTF.

The chain links TRBV19 to TRBJ2-7, with 9 nucleotides matching TRBD1. CDR1 LNHDA and CDR2 SQIVND come from the germline V gene (reference sequence). This CDR3 comprises 14 residues. The V and J ends lost 4 bases and 5 bases, in that order; junction bases with no gene match: 6. The CDR3 here is CASSTGQGMDEQYF. CDR3 DNA: TGTGCCAGTAGTACCGGACAGGGGATGGACGAGCAGTACTTC.

V gene TRBV3-1 (or the pseudogene TRBV3-2) combines with J gene TRBJ2-1; possibly TRBD2 for D (5 bases). The germline CDR1 and CDR2 sequences are LGHDT and YNNKEL (reference sequence). V lost 0 bases and J 4 bases, leaving 16 bases between the germline ends. The CDR3 runs to 17 residues. In DNA form, the CDR3 reads TGTGCCAGCAGCCAAGATCCCGCGGCGGAGGATTACAATGAGCAGTTCTTC. This gives the protein CASSQDPAAEDYNEQFF.

This clone was seen a few times. The chain recombines TRBV4-1 with TRBJ2-3; TRBD1 might be the D (5 bases). Per the germline V gene, CDR1 is MGHRA and CDR2 is YSYEKL. The ends were cut back, 4 bases at V and 4 bases at J, with 12 bases in the middle. CDR3 length: 14 residues. The CDR3 is CASSPRQGPDTQYF. CDR3 nucleotides: TGCGCCAGCAGCCCCCGGCAGGGCCCAGATACGCAGTATTTT.

The chain uses TRBV19 and TRBJ1-2, with D possibly being TRBD1 (5 bases). V lost 7 bases, J lost 0 bases, and 15 bases lay in between. The CDR3 totals 15 residues. The germline V gene has CDR1 LNHDA and CDR2 SQIVND (reference sequence). CDR3 sequence (DNA): TGTGCCAGTATCCCCCAGCGGGGGGCTAACTATGGCTACACCTTC. Protein sequence: CASIPQRGANYGYTF. The complete variable domain, with remaining parts taken from reference TRBV19 and TRBJ1-2, reads DGGITQSPKYLFRKEGQNVTLSCEQNLNHDAMYWYRQDPGQGLRLIYYSQIVNDFQKGDIAEGYSVSREKKESFPLTVTSAQKNPTAFYLCASIPQRGANYGYTFGSGTRLTVV.

V usage is TRBV7-9 and J usage is TRBJ1-1; D not certain. The germline V gene has CDR1 SEHNR and CDR2 FQNEAQ (reference sequence). The CDR3 totals 15 residues. With 2 bases removed from V and 0 bases from J, the gap between germline ends came to 10 bases. The CDR3 is CASSLSNSVNTEAFF. The DNA of the CDR3 is TGTGCCAGCAGCTTATCTAATTCCGTGAACACTGAAGCTTTCTTT.

The CDR3 loop is CASSGPGLAGVGGSYEQYF. The CDR3 DNA follows: TGTGCCAGCAGCGGACCGGGACTAGCGGGAGTTGGGGGCTCCTACGAGCAGTACTTC. The rearrangement joins TRBV5-6 to TRBJ2-7, with 14 bases identical to TRBD2. Germline CDR1 and CDR2: SGHDT and YYEEEE. The junction had 12 bases not matched to a gene; V was cut back by 4 bases and J by 0 bases. This CDR3 is built from 19 residues.

The chain is built from TRBV5-1 and TRBJ2-7; possibly TRBD2 for D (5 bases). CDR3 length: 13 amino acids. V was shortened by 4 bases and J by 1 base, with 9 bases between the two germline ends. CDR1 and CDR2 from the germline V gene are SGHRS and YFSETQ. Here the CDR3 reads CASSLRGSYEQYF. The CDR3 bases are TGCGCCAGCAGCCTTAGAGGGTCCTACGAGCAGTACTTC.

The chain uses TRBV7-2 and TRBJ1-1; 7 nucleotides align to TRBD1. The CDR3 covers 16 residues. Germline-derived CDR1 and CDR2 are SGHTA and FQGNSA. Trimming at V came to 0 bases and at J to 11 bases, leaving 15 bases not matched to a gene. CDR3 nucleotide sequence: TGTGCCAGCAGCTTAGCCCCCGGACAGGCTCTATGGGGGGCTTTCTTT. This translates into CASSLAPGQALWGAFF.

The chain is built from TRBV4-3 and TRBJ2-2; the D gene is possibly TRBD1 (6 bases). Trimming took off 0 bases at V and 0 bases at J, with 14 bases between the two ends. The V gene's germline CDR1 is LGHNA and CDR2 YSLEER. The CDR3 spans 18 residues. The DNA for the CDR3 is TGCGCCAGCAGCCAAGATCGGGTGGGGGCCCCGAACACCGGGGAGCTGTTTTTT. Encoded protein: CASSQDRVGAPNTGELFF.

This clone was seen a handful of times. The V and J genes are TRBV28 and TRBJ1-6, with TRBD1 matching 9 bases. This CDR3 contains 16 residues. The V gene end was trimmed by 4 bases and the J gene end by 8 bases; junction bases not matched to a gene: 9. Per germline, CDR1 MDHEN and CDR2 SYDVKM. In DNA, the CDR3 is TGTGCCAGCAGTTCAAATCGACAGGGGGGCCATTCACCCCTCCACTTT. It encodes CASSSNRQGGHSPLHF.

The gene calls are TRBV15 and TRBJ2-1; maybe TRBD1 (5 bases). Germline-derived CDR1 and CDR2 are LNHNV and YYDKDF (reference sequence). The length of the CDR3 is 13 residues. V gave up 6 bases and J gave up 8 bases, with 14 bases separating them. CDR3 nucleotide sequence: TGTGCCACCAGGACGACAGAGCGCGATGAGCAGTTCTTC. This gives the protein CATRTTERDEQFF.

This clone occurred a few times. The V and J genes are TRBV7-9 and TRBJ2-7; 8 bases are shared with TRBD2. Per the germline V gene, CDR1 is SEHNR and CDR2 is FQNEAQ (reference sequence). There are 17 residues in the CDR3. The V gene end was trimmed by 5 bases and the J gene end by 1 base; junction bases not matched to a gene: 13. The CDR3 protein is CASSRFPVAGQSYEQYF. The DNA of the CDR3 is TGTGCCAGCAGCCGCTTTCCGGTAGCGGGACAATCCTACGAGCAGTACTTC.

The V and J genes are TRBV28 and TRBJ1-4; D remains unclear. Germline lookup yields CDR1 MDHEN and CDR2 SYDVKM. V lost 4 bases, J lost 4 bases, and 16 bases lay in between. The CDR3 totals 16 residues. Here the CDR3 DNA reads TGTGCCAGCAGTTCGAAAGAGTCCCGCGGTAATGAAAAACTGTTTTTT. Amino acids: CASSSKESRGNEKLFF.

Only a few counts were recorded for this clone. This chain links TRBV9 with TRBJ2-3, with 7 bases identical to TRBD2. The V gene end was trimmed by 4 bases and the J gene end by 3 bases; junction bases not matched to a gene: 11. CDR3 length equals 16 residues. CDR1 is SGDLS, CDR2 YYNGEE, per germline. In DNA form, the CDR3 reads TGTGCCAGCAGCCCCCGGGACTATGGGGGGACAGATACGCAGTATTTT. Translating it yields CASSPRDYGGTDTQYF.

The chain carries TRBV10-3 and TRBJ2-3; weak D call: TRBD2 (6 bases). CDR1 and CDR2 (germline): ENHRY, SYGVKD. With 0 bases removed from V and 0 bases from J, the gap between germline ends came to 10 bases. This CDR3 is 16 amino acids long. The CDR3 sequence is CAISESPGRSTDTQYF. DNA for the CDR3: TGTGCCATCAGTGAGTCGCCAGGGAGGAGCACAGATACGCAGTATTTT.

CDR3 bases: TGTGCCAGCAGTTTCACACAGGGGTATCAGCCCCAGCATTTT. This gives the protein CASSFTQGYQPQHF. The V gene is TRBV6-2 or TRBV6-3, the J gene TRBJ1-5; 7 bases map to TRBD1. The CDR3 sequence is 14 residues long. Germline loops: CDR1 MNHEY, CDR2 SVGEGT. The V and J ends lost 4 bases and 5 bases, in that order; junction bases with no gene match: 5.